A selection of T cell receptor beta chains follows, all from one sample in a study of resident and recirculating memory T cells in vitiligo. The method was immunoSEQ multiplex PCR; TCRdb's version includes in-frame clones alone and lacks a portion of them. The profile covers 60,000 to 80,000 clones, with 90% to 95% appearing a single time and more than 4% taken by the ten largest. Material for sequencing was blood. These TCRs come from a male donor with vitiligo. Each CDR3 is given with its conserved first and last residue. D genes are given only for firm matches. Expanded clones get a size class; other rows say once, few or many, or leave the size out.

clone size: NA
J gene: TRBJ2-1
V gene: TRBV7-2
D gene: NA
CDR3 DNA: TGTGCCAGCAGCCAAACGGGACACGAAATCAATGAGCAGTTCTTC
CDR3 protein: CASSQTGHEINEQFF

clone size: NA
J gene: TRBJ2-2
V gene: TRBV5-5
D gene: NA
CDR3 DNA: TGTGCCATGGGAGCGGGTACCACCGGGGAGCTGTTTTTT
CDR3 protein: CAMGAGTTGELFF

clone size: NA
J gene: TRBJ1-1
V gene: TRBV5-1
D gene: NA
CDR3 DNA: TGCGCCAGCCGGCGGTCCAGGGAGGACACTGAAGCTTTCTTT
CDR3 protein: CASRRSREDTEAFF

clone size: NA
J gene: TRBJ2-5
V gene: TRBV27
D gene: TRBD1
CDR3 DNA: TGTGCCAGCAGTCTCGGGACAGGACACCAAGAGACCCAGTACTTC
CDR3 protein: CASSLGTGHQETQYF

clone size: NA
J gene: TRBJ2-1
V gene: TRBV4-2
D gene: TRBD2
CDR3 DNA: TGTGCCAGCAGCCGGGCGGGGGTTGGGAATGAGCAGTTCTTC
CDR3 protein: CASSRAGVGNEQFF

clone size: NA
J gene: TRBJ1-1
V gene: TRBV5-1
D gene: NA
CDR3 DNA: TGCGCCAGCAGCGCGTCAGGACAGAACACTGAAGCTTTCTTT
CDR3 protein: CASSASGQNTEAFF

clone size: NA
J gene: TRBJ2-2
V gene: TRBV6-5
D gene: NA
CDR3 DNA: TGTGCCAGCAGTTACGTCTGGGGCGACACCGGGGAGCTGTTTTTT
CDR3 protein: CASSYVWGDTGELFF

clone size: once
J gene: TRBJ1-4
V gene: TRBV5-1
D gene: TRBD1
CDR3 DNA: TGCGCCAGCAGCTCTGGGACAGGGGGTAATGAAAAACTGTTTTTT
CDR3 protein: CASSSGTGGNEKLFF

clone size: once
J gene: TRBJ1-2
V gene: TRBV6-5
D gene: NA
CDR3 DNA: TGTGCCAGCAGTTATACAGGCATTACTAACTATGGCTACACCTTC
CDR3 protein: CASSYTGITNYGYTF

clone size: NA
J gene: TRBJ1-1
V gene: TRBV6-5
D gene: TRBD1
CDR3 DNA: TGTGCCAGCAGTCGGACAGGGGGCGCGTTCACTGAAGCTTTCTTT
CDR3 protein: CASSRTGGAFTEAFF

clone size: NA
J gene: TRBJ2-7
V gene: TRBV7-9
D gene: NA
CDR3 DNA: TGTGCCAGCAGCCAATTACAGGGAAGCTCCTACGAGCAGTACTTC
CDR3 protein: CASSQLQGSSYEQYF

clone size: NA
J gene: TRBJ1-1
V gene: TRBV4-2
D gene: NA
CDR3 DNA: TGTGCCAGCAGCCAACCGTCCCTCGGGTCGGACACTGAAGCTTTCTTT
CDR3 protein: CASSQPSLGSDTEAFF

clone size: NA
J gene: TRBJ1-5
V gene: TRBV7-2
D gene: NA
CDR3 DNA: TGTGCCAGCAGTTCATCAGGGTCTCAGCCCCAGCATTTT
CDR3 protein: CASSSSGSQPQHF

clone size: NA
J gene: TRBJ1-5
V gene: TRBV4-1
D gene: NA
CDR3 DNA: TGCGCCAGCAGCCAAGATCAGGGTAACTTTCGGAGCAATCAGCCCCAGCATTTT
CDR3 protein: CASSQDQGNFRSNQPQHF

clone size: NA
J gene: TRBJ2-5
V gene: TRBV5-5
D gene: NA
CDR3 DNA: TGTGCCAGCAGCCCTTCCGGGGGAGAGACCCAGTACTTC
CDR3 protein: CASSPSGGETQYF

clone size: NA
J gene: TRBJ2-7
V gene: TRBV5-1
D gene: NA
CDR3 DNA: TGCGCCAGCAGCTTGCAGGGTTCGAAGGGCGAGCAGTACTTC
CDR3 protein: CASSLQGSKGEQYF

clone size: few
J gene: TRBJ1-5
V gene: TRBV19
D gene: NA
CDR3 DNA: TGTGCCAGTAGTATTGCGGGGAATCAGCCCCAGCATTTT
CDR3 protein: CASSIAGNQPQHF

clone size: NA
J gene: TRBJ2-5
V gene: TRBV5-5
D gene: TRBD1
CDR3 DNA: TGTGCCAGCAGCTTAAAGGACAGGGAGCAGACCCAGTACTTC
CDR3 protein: CASSLKDREQTQYF

clone size: NA
J gene: TRBJ1-4
V gene: TRBV27
D gene: NA
CDR3 DNA: TGTGCCAGCAGTTCGGGGGGGGAATCGGAAAAACTGTTTTTT
CDR3 protein: CASSSGGESEKLFF

clone size: NA
J gene: TRBJ2-5
V gene: TRBV5-1
D gene: TRBD2
CDR3 DNA: TGCGCCAGCAGCTTGGAGCGGGGGGACTTGCAAGAGACCCAGTACTTC
CDR3 protein: CASSLERGDLQETQYF

clone size: NA
J gene: TRBJ2-3
V gene: TRBV9
D gene: NA
CDR3 DNA: TGTGCCAGCAGCCACACCCCGGTGGGAGTCACAGATACGCAGTATTTT
CDR3 protein: CASSHTPVGVTDTQYF

clone size: NA
J gene: TRBJ1-5
V gene: TRBV4-1
D gene: NA
CDR3 DNA: TGCGCCAGCAGCCAAGAGCCAGAGCATGCGGGGCCCCAGCATTTT
CDR3 protein: CASSQEPEHAGPQHF

clone size: NA
J gene: TRBJ2-5
V gene: TRBV28
D gene: NA
CDR3 DNA: TGTGCCAGCAGTTTGGTGGCCCAAGAGACCCAGTACTTC
CDR3 protein: CASSLVAQETQYF

clone size: NA
J gene: TRBJ2-5
V gene: TRBV7-2
D gene: TRBD2
CDR3 DNA: TGTGCCAGCAGCTCAGAACTAGCGGGGGGAAAGACCCAGTACTTC
CDR3 protein: CASSSELAGGKTQYF

clone size: NA
J gene: TRBJ2-1
V gene: TRBV5-1
D gene: NA
CDR3 DNA: TGCGCCAGCAGCTTGGGTGACACAGACAATGAGCAGTTCTTC
CDR3 protein: CASSLGDTDNEQFF

clone size: few
J gene: TRBJ2-1
V gene: TRBV14
D gene: TRBD2
CDR3 DNA: TGTGCCAGCAGCCGCGGGACTAGCGCGCGAGGGGATGAGCAGTTCTTC
CDR3 protein: CASSRGTSARGDEQFF

clone size: NA
J gene: TRBJ1-5
V gene: TRBV10-3
D gene: NA
CDR3 DNA: TGTGCCATCAGTGAGACCGGGCAGGGCAGGGGCAGCAATCAGCCCCAGCATTTT
CDR3 protein: CAISETGQGRGSNQPQHF

clone size: few
J gene: TRBJ2-1
V gene: TRBV7-2
D gene: TRBD2
CDR3 DNA: TGTGCCAGCAGTATCCGGGCGGGGGGATACAATGAGCAGTTCTTC
CDR3 protein: CASSIRAGGYNEQFF

clone size: NA
J gene: TRBJ2-1
V gene: TRBV2
D gene: TRBD2
CDR3 DNA: TGTGCCAGCAGGGGGACTAGCGTTTACAATGAGCAGTTCTTC
CDR3 protein: CASRGTSVYNEQFF

clone size: NA
J gene: TRBJ2-7
V gene: TRBV7-9
D gene: TRBD1
CDR3 DNA: TGTGCCAGCAGCTCGGGACAGGGTCTCTACGAGCAGTACTTC
CDR3 protein: CASSSGQGLYEQYF

clone size: once
J gene: TRBJ1-5
V gene: TRBV7-2
D gene: NA
CDR3 DNA: TGTGCCAGCAGCCCACGGAGCAATCAGCCCCAGCATTTT
CDR3 protein: CASSPRSNQPQHF

clone size: NA
J gene: TRBJ1-6
V gene: TRBV5-1
D gene: NA
CDR3 DNA: TGCGCCAGCAGCTTGAGTGTCCAGAGGGATAATTCACCCCTCCACTTT
CDR3 protein: CASSLSVQRDNSPLHF

clone size: NA
J gene: TRBJ2-1
V gene: TRBV10-2
D gene: NA
CDR3 DNA: TGCGCCAGCAGTGATTGGGGGGGCCGCGGTCAGTTCTTC
CDR3 protein: CASSDWGGRGQFF

clone size: NA
J gene: TRBJ1-5
V gene: TRBV10-3
D gene: NA
CDR3 DNA: TGTGCCATCAGCTCCCGAGATCGAGGTAATCAGCCCCAGCATTTT
CDR3 protein: CAISSRDRGNQPQHF

clone size: NA
J gene: TRBJ1-1
V gene: TRBV18
D gene: NA
CDR3 DNA: TGTGCCAGCTCACTTGGACAGACCCTTCTGAACACTGAAGCTTTCTTT
CDR3 protein: CASSLGQTLLNTEAFF

clone size: NA
J gene: TRBJ2-2
V gene: TRBV6-5
D gene: NA
CDR3 DNA: TGTGCCAGCAAAGCCGGGATGAACACCGGGGAGCTGTTTTTT
CDR3 protein: CASKAGMNTGELFF

clone size: once
J gene: TRBJ1-6
V gene: TRBV19
D gene: TRBD1
CDR3 DNA: TGTGCCAGTAGTCGGGATACGACAGGGAGCTCCTATAATTCACCCCTCCACTTT
CDR3 protein: CASSRDTTGSSYNSPLHF

clone size: NA
J gene: TRBJ1-5
V gene: TRBV19
D gene: TRBD1
CDR3 DNA: TGTGCCAGTAGTCCCGGACAGGGCGGTCAGCCCCAGCATTTT
CDR3 protein: CASSPGQGGQPQHF

clone size: NA
J gene: TRBJ2-7
V gene: TRBV18
D gene: NA
CDR3 DNA: TGTGCCAGCTCGCCTGACAGAAACGAGCAGTACTTC
CDR3 protein: CASSPDRNEQYF

clone size: few
J gene: TRBJ2-2
V gene: TRBV5-4
D gene: TRBD1
CDR3 DNA: TGTGCCAGCCATGTTCTAGGACAGGGAAGTGCCGGGGAGCTGTTTTTT
CDR3 protein: CASHVLGQGSAGELFF

clone size: NA
J gene: TRBJ2-4
V gene: TRBV5-4
D gene: NA
CDR3 DNA: TGTGCCAGCAGCAAGACCCGGGACAAAAACATTCAGTACTTC
CDR3 protein: CASSKTRDKNIQYF

clone size: NA
J gene: TRBJ2-5
V gene: TRBV29-1
D gene: NA
CDR3 DNA: TGCAGCGTTGCGGGGGACGGACCCAACCAAGAGACCCAGTACTTC
CDR3 protein: CSVAGDGPNQETQYF

clone size: NA
J gene: TRBJ2-6
V gene: TRBV7-6
D gene: NA
CDR3 DNA: TGTGCCAGCAGCTTATCGGGTGGGGGGGCCAACGTCCTGACTTTC
CDR3 protein: CASSLSGGGANVLTF

clone size: NA
J gene: TRBJ1-6
V gene: TRBV5-4
D gene: TRBD1
CDR3 DNA: TGTGCCAGCAGCATGACAGGGGTGTATTCACCCCTCCACTTT
CDR3 protein: CASSMTGVYSPLHF

clone size: NA
J gene: TRBJ1-3
V gene: TRBV7-6
D gene: NA
CDR3 DNA: TGTGCCAGCAGAGAGGGAAACACCATATATTTT
CDR3 protein: CASREGNTIYF

clone size: NA
J gene: TRBJ1-2
V gene: TRBV27
D gene: TRBD1
CDR3 DNA: TGTGCCAGCAGTTTATCGGGGACAGGGTATGGCTACACCTTC
CDR3 protein: CASSLSGTGYGYTF

clone size: NA
J gene: TRBJ2-7
V gene: TRBV28
D gene: NA
CDR3 DNA: TGTGCCAGCAGTTTAGTAGTGAGCTCCTACGAGCAGTACTTC
CDR3 protein: CASSLVVSSYEQYF

clone size: NA
J gene: TRBJ2-7
V gene: TRBV4-2
D gene: NA
CDR3 DNA: TGTGCCAGCAGCCAAGAACTAGCTTCCTACGAGCAGTACTTC
CDR3 protein: CASSQELASYEQYF

clone size: few
J gene: TRBJ1-5
V gene: TRBV30
D gene: NA
CDR3 DNA: TGTGCCTGGTCTAAATCGGGGACAAATCAGCCCCAGCATTTT
CDR3 protein: CAWSKSGTNQPQHF

clone size: NA
J gene: TRBJ1-3
V gene: TRBV2
D gene: TRBD1
CDR3 DNA: TGTGCCAGCAGTGAGGAATCACAGGGGGCGGACACCATATATTTT
CDR3 protein: CASSEESQGADTIYF

clone size: NA
J gene: TRBJ1-2
V gene: TRBV4-2
D gene: TRBD1
CDR3 DNA: TGTGCCAGCAGCCAAGAGGGACAGTACTATGGCTACACCTTC
CDR3 protein: CASSQEGQYYGYTF

clone size: NA
J gene: TRBJ1-5
V gene: TRBV5-5
D gene: NA
CDR3 DNA: TGTGCCAGCAGCTTGGTAGCCAGGCGGGGGAATCAGCCCCAGCATTTT
CDR3 protein: CASSLVARRGNQPQHF